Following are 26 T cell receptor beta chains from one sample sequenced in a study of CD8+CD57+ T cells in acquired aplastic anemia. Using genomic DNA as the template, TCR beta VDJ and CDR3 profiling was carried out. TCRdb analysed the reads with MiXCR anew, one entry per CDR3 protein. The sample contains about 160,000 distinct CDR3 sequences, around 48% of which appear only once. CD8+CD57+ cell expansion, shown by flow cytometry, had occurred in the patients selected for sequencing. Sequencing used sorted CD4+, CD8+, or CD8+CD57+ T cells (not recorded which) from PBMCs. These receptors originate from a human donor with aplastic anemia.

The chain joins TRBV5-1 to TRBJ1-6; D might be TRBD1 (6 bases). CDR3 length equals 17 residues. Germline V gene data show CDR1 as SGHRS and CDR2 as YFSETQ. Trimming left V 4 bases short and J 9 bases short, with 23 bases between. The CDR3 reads CASSRIGQGWGSSPLHF. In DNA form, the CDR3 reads TGCGCCAGCAGCCGAATAGGTCAGGGGTGGGGTAGTTCACCCCTCCACTTT.

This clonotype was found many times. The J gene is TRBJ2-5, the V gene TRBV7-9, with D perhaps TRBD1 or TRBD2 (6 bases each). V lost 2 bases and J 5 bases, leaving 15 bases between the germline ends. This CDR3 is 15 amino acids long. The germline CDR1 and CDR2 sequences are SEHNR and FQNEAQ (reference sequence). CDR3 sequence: CASSLLGGSGETQYF. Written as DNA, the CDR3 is TGTGCCAGCAGCTTATTGGGGGGCAGTGGGGAGACCCAGTACTTC.

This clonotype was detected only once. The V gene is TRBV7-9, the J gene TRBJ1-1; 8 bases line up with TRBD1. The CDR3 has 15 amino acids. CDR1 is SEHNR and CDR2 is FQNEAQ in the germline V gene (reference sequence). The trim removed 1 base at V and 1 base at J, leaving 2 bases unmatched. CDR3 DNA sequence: TGTGCCAGCAGCTTAGTCGACAGGGGGAACACTGAAGCTTTCTTT. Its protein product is CASSLVDRGNTEAFF.

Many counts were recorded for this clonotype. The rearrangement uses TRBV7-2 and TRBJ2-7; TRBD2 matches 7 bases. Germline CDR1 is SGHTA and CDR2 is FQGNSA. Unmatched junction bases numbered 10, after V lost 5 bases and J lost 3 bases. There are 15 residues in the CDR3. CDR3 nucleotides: TGTGCCAGCAGCACCACCTCTAGCGGTAACTACGAGCAGTACTTC. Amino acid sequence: CASSTTSSGNYEQYF.

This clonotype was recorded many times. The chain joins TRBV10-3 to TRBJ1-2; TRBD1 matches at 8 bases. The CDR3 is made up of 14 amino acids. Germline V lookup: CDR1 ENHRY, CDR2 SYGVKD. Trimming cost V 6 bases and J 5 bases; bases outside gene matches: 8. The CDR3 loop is CAISQPGQAYGYTF. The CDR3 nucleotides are TGTGCCATCAGCCAGCCGGGACAGGCGTATGGCTACACCTTC.

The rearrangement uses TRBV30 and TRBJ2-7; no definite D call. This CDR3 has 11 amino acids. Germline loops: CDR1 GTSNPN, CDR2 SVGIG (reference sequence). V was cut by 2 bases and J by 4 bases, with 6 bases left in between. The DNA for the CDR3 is TGTGCCTGGAGTACTGTATACGAGCAGTACTTC. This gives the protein CAWSTVYEQYF.

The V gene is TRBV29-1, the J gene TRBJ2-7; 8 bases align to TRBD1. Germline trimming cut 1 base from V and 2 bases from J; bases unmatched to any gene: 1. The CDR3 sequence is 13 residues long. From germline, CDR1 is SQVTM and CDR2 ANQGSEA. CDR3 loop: CSVEGTGPYEQYF. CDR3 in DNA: TGCAGCGTTGAAGGGACAGGGCCCTACGAGCAGTACTTC.

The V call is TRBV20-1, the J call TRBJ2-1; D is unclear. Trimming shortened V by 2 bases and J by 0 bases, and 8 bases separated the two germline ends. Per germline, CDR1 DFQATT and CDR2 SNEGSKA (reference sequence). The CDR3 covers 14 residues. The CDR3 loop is CSARPTSSYNEQFF. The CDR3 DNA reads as TGCAGTGCTAGACCCACGAGCTCCTACAATGAGCAGTTCTTC.

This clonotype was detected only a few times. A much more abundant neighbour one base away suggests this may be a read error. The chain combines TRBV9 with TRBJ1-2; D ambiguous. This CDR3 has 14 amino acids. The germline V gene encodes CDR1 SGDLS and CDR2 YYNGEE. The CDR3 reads CASSGWRENYGCTF. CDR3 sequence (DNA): TGTGCCAGCAGCGGTTGGCGGGAAAACTATGGCTGCACCTTC. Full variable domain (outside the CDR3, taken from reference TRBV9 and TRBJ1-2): DSGVTQTPKHLITATGQRVTLRCSPRSGDLSVYWYQQSLDQGLQFLIQYYNGEERAKGNILERFSAQQFPDLHSELNLSSLELGDSALYFCASSGWRENYGCTFGSGTRLTVV.

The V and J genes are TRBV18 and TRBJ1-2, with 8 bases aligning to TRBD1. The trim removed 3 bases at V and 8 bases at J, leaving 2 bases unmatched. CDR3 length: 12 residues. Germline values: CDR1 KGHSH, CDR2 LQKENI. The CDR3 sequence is CASSPSGGGYTF. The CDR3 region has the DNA TGTGCCAGCTCACCGTCAGGGGGCGGCTACACCTTC.

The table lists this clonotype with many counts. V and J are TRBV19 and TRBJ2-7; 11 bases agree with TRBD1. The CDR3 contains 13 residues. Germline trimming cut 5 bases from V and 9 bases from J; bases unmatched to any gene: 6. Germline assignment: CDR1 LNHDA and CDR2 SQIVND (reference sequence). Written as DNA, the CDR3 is TGTGCCAGTAGTGGGACAGGGGGAGAAGGGCAGTACTTC. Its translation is CASSGTGGEGQYF.

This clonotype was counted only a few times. DNA for the CDR3: TGCAGTGCTAGTTCCGGGACCGAGGCGGGGGAGCAGTACTTC. The encoded protein is CSASSGTEAGEQYF. The gene calls are TRBV20-1 and TRBJ2-7, with a possible D match to TRBD2 (6 bases). Germline V gives CDR1 DFQATT, CDR2 SNEGSKA (reference sequence). The CDR3 has 14 residues. Trimming took 3 bases from V and 7 from J, leaving 19 bases between them.

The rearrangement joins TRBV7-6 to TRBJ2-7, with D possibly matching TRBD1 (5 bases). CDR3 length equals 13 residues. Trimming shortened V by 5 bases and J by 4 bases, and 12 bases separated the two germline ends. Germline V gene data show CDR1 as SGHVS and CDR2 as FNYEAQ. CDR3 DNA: TGTGCCAGCAGCACCCTCACAGGTTACGAGCAGTACTTC. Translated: CASSTLTGYEQYF.

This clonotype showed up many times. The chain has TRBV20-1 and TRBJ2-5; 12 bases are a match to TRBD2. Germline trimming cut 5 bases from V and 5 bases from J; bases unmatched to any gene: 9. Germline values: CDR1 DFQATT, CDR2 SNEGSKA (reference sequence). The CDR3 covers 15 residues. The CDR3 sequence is CSAYVLAGGGETQYF. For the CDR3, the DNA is TGCAGTGCTTACGTTCTAGCGGGAGGGGGGGAGACCCAGTACTTC.

The CDR3 DNA sequence: TGCAGCGCTCAGGGAGGGGTAAAGCAGTACTTC. Translating it yields CSAQGGVKQYF. The chain is built from TRBV29-1 and TRBJ2-7; the match to TRBD2 covers 7 bases. After removal of 7 bases from V and 8 bases from J, the junction contained 8 bases not matched to a gene. Germline V gene sequence: CDR1 SQVTM, CDR2 ANQGSEA. CDR3 length: 11 amino acids.

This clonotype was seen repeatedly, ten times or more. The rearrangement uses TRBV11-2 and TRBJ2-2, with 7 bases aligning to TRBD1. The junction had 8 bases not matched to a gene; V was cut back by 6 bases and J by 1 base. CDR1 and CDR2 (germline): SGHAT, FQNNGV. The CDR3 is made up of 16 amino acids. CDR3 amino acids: CASSQQGFWNTGELFF. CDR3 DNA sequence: TGTGCCAGCAGTCAACAGGGGTTTTGGAACACCGGGGAGCTGTTTTTT.

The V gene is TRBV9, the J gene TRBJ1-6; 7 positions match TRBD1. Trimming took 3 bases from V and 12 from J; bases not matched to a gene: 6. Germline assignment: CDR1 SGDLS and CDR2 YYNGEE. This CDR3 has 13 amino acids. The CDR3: CASSAGGSEPLHF. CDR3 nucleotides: TGTGCCAGCAGCGCAGGGGGTTCGGAACCCCTCCACTTT.

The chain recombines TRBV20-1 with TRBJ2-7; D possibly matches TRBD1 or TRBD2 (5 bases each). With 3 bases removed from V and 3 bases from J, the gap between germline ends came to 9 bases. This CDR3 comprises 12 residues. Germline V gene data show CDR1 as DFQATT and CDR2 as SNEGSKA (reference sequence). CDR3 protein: CSASPRGYEQYF. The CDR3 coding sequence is TGCAGTGCTAGCCCGAGGGGCTACGAGCAGTACTTC.

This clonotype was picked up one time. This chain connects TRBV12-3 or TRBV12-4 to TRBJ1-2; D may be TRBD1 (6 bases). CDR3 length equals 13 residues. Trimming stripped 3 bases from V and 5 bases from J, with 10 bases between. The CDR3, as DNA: TGTGCCAGCAGTTTTGGGACAACGTATGGCTACACCTTC. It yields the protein CASSFGTTYGYTF.

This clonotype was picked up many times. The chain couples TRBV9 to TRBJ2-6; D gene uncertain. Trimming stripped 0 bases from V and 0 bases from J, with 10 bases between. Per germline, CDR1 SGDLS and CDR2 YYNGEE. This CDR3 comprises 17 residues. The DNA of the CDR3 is TGTGCCAGCAGCGTAGAAAGGGAACACTCTGGGGCCAACGTCCTGACTTTC. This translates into CASSVEREHSGANVLTF.

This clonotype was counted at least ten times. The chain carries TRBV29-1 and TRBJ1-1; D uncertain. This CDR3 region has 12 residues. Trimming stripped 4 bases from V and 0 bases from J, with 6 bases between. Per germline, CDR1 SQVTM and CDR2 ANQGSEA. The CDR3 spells CSVGLLNTEAFF. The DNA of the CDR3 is TGCAGCGTTGGACTCTTGAACACTGAAGCTTTCTTT.

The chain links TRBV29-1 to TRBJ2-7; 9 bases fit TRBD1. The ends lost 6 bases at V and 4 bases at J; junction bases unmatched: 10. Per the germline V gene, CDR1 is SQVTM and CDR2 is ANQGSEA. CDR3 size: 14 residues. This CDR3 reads CSVDPGQGVYEQYF. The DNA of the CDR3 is TGCAGCGTCGACCCGGGACAGGGAGTATACGAGCAGTACTTC.

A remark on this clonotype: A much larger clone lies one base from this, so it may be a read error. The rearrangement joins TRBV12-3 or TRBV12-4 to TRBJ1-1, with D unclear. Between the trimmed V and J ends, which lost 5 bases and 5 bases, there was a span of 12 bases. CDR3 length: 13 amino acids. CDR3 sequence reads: CASSESKWTEAFF. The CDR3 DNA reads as TGTGCCAGCAGTGAAAGCAAGTGGACTGAAGCTTTCTTT.

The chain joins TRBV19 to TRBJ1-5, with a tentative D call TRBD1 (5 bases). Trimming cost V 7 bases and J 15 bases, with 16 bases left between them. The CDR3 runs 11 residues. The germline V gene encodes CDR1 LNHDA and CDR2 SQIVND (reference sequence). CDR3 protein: CASKQGRDGHF. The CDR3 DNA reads TGTGCCAGTAAACAAGGCCGGGACGGGCATTTT.

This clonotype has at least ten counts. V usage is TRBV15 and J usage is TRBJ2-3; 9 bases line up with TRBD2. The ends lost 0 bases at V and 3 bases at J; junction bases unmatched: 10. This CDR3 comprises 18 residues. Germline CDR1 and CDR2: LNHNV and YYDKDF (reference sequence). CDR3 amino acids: CATSRDGLGREGTDTQYF. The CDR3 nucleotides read TGTGCCACCAGCAGAGATGGTCTGGGGCGGGAGGGGACAGATACGCAGTATTTT.

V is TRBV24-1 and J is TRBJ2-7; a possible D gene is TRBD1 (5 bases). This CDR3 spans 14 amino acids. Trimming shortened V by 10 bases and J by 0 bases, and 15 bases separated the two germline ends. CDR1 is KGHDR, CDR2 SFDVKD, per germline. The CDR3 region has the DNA TGTGCCACTTCCTCAGGGCAGAACTCCTACGAGCAGTACTTC. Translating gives CATSSGQNSYEQYF.